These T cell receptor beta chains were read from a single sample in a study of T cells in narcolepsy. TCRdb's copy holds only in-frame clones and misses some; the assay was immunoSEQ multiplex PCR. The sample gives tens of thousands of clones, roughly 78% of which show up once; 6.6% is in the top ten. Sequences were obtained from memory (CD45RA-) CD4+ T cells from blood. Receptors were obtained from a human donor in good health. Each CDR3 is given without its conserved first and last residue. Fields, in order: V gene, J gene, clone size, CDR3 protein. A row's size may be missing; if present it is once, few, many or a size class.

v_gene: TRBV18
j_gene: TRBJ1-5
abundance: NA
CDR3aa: ASSREFLSPQH

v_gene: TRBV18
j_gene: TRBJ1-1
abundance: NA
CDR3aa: ASSPISSEILNTEAF

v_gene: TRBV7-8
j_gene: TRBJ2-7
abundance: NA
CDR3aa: ASSTGLAASYEQY

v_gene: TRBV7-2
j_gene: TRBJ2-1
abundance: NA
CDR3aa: ASSSRRGENEQF

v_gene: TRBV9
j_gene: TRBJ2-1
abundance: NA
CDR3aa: ASSVGGLAERYNEQF

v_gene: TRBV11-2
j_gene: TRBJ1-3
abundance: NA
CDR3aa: ASSPVGGGYAGNTIY

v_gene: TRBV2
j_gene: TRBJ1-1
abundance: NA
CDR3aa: ASREHGQGLVEAF

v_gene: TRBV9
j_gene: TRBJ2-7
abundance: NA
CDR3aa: ASSSPRQGSSYEQY

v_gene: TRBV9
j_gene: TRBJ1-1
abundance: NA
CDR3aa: ASSVEANTEAF

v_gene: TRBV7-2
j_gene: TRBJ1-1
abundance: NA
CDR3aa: ASSWPKGQGRHEAF

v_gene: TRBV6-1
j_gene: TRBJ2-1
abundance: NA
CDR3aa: ASSILAGGYNEQF

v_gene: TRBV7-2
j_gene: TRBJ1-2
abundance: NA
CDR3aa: ASSSTGGYGYT

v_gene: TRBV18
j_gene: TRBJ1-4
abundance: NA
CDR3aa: ASSPPGPRSEKLF

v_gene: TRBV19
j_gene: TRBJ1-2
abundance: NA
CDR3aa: ASSRQGWSGDGYT

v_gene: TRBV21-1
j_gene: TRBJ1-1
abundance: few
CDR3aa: ASSTEGEAF

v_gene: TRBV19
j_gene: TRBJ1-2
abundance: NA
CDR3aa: ASIQGPLSNYGYT

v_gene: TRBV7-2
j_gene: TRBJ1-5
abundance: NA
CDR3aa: ASSPRAGGNQPQH

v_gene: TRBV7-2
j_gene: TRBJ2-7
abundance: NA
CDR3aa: ASSAAGGAYEQY

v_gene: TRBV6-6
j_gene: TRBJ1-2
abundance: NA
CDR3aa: ASSFGTGYGYT

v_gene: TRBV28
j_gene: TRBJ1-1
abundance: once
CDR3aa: ASSLHLTTAEAF

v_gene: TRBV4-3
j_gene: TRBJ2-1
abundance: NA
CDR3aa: ASSQDPGRGSYNEQF

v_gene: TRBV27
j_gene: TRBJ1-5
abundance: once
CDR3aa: ASSSRPWDSNQPQH

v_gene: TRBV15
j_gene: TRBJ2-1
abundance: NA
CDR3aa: ATSGLLAGGNEQF

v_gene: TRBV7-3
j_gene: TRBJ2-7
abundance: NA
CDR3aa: ASSLEPYTEQY

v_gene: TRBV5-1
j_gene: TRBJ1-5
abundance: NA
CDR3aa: ASSLGDSYNQPQH

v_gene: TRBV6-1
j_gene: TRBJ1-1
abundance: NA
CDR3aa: ASSLRGGGTEAF

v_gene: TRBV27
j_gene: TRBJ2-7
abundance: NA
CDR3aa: ASSRRPSYEQY

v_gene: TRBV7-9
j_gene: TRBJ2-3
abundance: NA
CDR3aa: ASKGKRRPGGYFTDTQY

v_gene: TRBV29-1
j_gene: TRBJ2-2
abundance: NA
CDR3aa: SAFGQGSNTGELF

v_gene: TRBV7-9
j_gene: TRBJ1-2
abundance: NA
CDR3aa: ASSPGQRYGYT

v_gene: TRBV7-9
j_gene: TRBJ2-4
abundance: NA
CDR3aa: ASSPRDRQNIQY

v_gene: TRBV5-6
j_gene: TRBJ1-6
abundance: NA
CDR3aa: ASSRRQLSYNSPLH

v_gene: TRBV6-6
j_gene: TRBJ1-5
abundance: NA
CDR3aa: ASSFQGGQPQH

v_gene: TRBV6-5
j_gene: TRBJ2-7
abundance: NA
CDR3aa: ASKPPGGLNLEQY

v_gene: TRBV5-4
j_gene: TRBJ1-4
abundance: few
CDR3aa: ASSSNRGLNEKLF

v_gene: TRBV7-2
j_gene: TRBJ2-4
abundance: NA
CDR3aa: ASSPQRGQGAKNIQY

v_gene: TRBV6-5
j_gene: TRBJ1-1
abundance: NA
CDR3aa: ASTFTGGTEAF

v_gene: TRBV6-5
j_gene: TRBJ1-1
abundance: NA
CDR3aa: ASGVGGVSTEAF

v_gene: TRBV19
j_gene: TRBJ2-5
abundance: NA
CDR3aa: ASSRRGGVQETQY